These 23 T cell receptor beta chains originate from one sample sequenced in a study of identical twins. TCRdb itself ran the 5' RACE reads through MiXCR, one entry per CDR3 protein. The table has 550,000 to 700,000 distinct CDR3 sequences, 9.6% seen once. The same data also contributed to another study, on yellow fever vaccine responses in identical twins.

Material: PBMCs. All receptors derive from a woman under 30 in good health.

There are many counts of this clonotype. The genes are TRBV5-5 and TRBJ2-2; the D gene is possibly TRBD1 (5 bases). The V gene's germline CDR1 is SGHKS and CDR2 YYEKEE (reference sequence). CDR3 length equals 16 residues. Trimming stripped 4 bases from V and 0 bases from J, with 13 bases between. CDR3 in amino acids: CASSIRTLSNTGELFF. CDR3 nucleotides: TGTGCCAGCAGCATAAGGACACTCTCGAACACCGGGGAGCTGTTTTTT.

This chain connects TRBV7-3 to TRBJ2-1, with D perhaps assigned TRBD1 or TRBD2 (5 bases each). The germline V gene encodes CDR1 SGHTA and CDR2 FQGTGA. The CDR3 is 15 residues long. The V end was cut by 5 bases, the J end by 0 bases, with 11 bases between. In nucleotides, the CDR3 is TGTGCCAGCAGCCCGGGGCGTAGCTCCTACAATGAGCAGTTCTTC. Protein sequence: CASSPGRSSYNEQFF.

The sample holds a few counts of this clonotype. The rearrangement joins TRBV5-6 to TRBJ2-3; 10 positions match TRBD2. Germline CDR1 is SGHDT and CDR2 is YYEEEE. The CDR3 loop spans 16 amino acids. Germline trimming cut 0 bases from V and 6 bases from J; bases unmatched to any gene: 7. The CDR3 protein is CASSLAASGSWDTQYF. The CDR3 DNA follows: TGTGCCAGCAGCTTGGCGGCTAGCGGGAGTTGGGATACGCAGTATTTT.

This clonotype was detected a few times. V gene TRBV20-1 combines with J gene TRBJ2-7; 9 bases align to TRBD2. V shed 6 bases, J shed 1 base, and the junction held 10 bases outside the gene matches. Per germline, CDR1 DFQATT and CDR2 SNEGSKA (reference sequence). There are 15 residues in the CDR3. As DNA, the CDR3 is TGCAGTGCACCCCGTCGTAGCGGGAGATCCTACGAGCAGTACTTC. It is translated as CSAPRRSGRSYEQYF.

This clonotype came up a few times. CDR3 residues: CASSAPSGRVYF. The DNA for the CDR3 is TGTGCCAGCAGTGCGCCTAGCGGGAGGGTGTACTTC. The rearrangement uses TRBV25-1 and TRBJ2-7, with 12 bases that match TRBD2. With 4 bases clipped from V and 12 bases from J, the junction kept 4 bases outside the gene matches. Germline V CDR1 and CDR2: MGHDK, SYGVNS. The CDR3 contains 12 residues.

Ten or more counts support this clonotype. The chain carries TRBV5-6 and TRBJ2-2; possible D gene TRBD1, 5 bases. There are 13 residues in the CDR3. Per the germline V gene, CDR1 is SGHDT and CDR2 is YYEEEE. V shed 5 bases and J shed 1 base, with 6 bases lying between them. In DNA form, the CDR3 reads TGTGCCAGCAGGCAGGGGAACACCGGGGAGCTGTTTTTT. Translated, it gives CASRQGNTGELFF.

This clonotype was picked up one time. The CDR3 protein is CASSLFGGDQAQQFF. The CDR3 nucleotides are TGTGCCAGCAGCTTATTCGGTGGGGACCAAGCCCAGCAGTTCTTC. This chain joins TRBV11-3 and TRBJ2-1; possibly TRBD1 or TRBD2 for D (5 bases each). The CDR3 is made up of 15 amino acids. V gave up 2 bases and J gave up 11 bases, with 19 bases separating them. CDR1 and CDR2 from the germline V gene are SGHNT and YENEEA.

In DNA, the CDR3 is TGTGCCAGCAGTTACGCTAGCGGAGGTAACAATGAGCAGTTCTTC. Its translation: CASSYASGGNNEQFF. The rearrangement links TRBV6-5 to TRBJ2-1; 7 bases fit TRBD2. CDR3 length equals 15 residues. Germline V gene sequence: CDR1 MNHEY, CDR2 SVGAGI. V dropped 2 bases and J dropped 5; count of bases not matched to a gene: 6.

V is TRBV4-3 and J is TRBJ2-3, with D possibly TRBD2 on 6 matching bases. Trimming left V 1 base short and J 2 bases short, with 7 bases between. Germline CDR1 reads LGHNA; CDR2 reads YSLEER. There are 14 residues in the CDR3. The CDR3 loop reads CASSQGTTTDTQYF. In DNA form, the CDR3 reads TGCGCCAGCAGCCAAGGGACTACCACAGATACGCAGTATTTT.

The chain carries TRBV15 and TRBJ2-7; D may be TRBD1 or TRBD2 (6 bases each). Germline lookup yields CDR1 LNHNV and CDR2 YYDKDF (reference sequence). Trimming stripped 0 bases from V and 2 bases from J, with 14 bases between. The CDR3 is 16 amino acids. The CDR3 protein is CATSRDGQGRTYEQYF. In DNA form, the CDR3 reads TGTGCCACCAGCAGAGATGGGCAGGGGAGGACCTACGAGCAGTACTTC.

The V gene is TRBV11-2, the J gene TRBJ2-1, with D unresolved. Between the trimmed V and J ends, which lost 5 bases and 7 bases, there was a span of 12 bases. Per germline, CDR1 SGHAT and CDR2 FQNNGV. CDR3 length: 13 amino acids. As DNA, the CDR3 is TGTGCCAGCAGCCTTCCCGTGGCGAATGAGCAGTTCTTC. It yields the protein CASSLPVANEQFF.

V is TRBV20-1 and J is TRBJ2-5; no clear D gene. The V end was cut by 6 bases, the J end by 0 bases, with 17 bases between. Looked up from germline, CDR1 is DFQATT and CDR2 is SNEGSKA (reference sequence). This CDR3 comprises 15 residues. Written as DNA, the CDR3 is TGCAGTGCCCTCCGAGCGTGGGCCCACCAAGAGACCCAGTACTTC. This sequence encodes CSALRAWAHQETQYF.

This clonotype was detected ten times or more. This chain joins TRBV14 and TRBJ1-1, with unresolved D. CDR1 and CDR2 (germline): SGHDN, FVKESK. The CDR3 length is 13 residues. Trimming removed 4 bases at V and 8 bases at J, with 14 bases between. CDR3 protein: CASSPPGRGEAFF. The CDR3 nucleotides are TGTGCCAGCAGCCCCCCGGGAAGAGGGGAAGCTTTCTTT. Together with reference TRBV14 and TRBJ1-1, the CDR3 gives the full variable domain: EAGVTQFPSHSVIEKGQTVTLRCDPISGHDNLYWYRRVMGKEIKFLLHFVKESKQDESGMPNNRFLAERTGGTYSTLKVQPAELEDSGVYFCASSPPGRGEAFFGQGTRLTVV.

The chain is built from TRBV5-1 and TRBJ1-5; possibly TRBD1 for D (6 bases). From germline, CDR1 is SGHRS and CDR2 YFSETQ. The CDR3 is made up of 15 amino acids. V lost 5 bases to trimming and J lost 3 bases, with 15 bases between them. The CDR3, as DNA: TGCGCCAGCAGTTCGGAGGGACATCCCAATCAGCCCCAGCATTTT. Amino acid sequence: CASSSEGHPNQPQHF.

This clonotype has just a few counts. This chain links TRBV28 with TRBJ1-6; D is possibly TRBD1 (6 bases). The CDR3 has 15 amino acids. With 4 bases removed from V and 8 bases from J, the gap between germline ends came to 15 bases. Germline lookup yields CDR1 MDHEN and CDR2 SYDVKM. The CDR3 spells CASSYTRGGHSPLHF. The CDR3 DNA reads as TGTGCCAGCAGTTACACCAGGGGCGGGCATTCACCCCTCCACTTT.

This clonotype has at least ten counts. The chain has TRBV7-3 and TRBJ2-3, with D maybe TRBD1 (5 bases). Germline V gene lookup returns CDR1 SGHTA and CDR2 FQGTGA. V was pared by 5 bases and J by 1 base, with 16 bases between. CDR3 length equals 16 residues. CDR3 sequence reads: CASSPLGQGGTDTQYF. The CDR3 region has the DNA TGTGCCAGCAGCCCCCTAGGGCAGGGCGGCACAGATACGCAGTATTTT.

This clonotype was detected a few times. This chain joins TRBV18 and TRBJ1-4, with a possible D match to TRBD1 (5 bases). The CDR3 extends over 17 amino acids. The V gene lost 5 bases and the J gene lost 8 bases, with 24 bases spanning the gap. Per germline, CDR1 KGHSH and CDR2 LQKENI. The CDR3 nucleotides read TGTGCCAGCTCAAGGGGAATTACAAGGCCCGGGGAGGAAAAACTGTTTTTT. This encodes CASSRGITRPGEEKLFF.

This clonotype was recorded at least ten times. The CDR3 bases are TGTGCCAGCAGTTGGACCGGATACACAGATACGCAGTATTTT. Translating gives CASSWTGYTDTQYF. J is TRBJ2-3 and V is TRBV12-3 or TRBV12-4; unclear D gene. The CDR3 has 14 amino acids. The V end was cut by 4 bases, the J end by 2 bases, with 10 bases between.

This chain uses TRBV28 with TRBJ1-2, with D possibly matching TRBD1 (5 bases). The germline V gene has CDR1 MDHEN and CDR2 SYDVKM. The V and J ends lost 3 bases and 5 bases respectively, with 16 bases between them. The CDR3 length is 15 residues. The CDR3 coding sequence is TGTGCCAGCAGTTTCCCCGCTCAGGGCGAATATGGCTACACCTTC. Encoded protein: CASSFPAQGEYGYTF.

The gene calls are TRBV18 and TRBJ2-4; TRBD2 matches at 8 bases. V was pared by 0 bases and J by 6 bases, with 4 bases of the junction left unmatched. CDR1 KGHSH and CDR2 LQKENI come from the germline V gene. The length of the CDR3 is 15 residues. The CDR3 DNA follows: TGTGCCAGCTCACCACCCACCGGGGGGGTAAACATTCAGTACTTC. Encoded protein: CASSPPTGGVNIQYF.

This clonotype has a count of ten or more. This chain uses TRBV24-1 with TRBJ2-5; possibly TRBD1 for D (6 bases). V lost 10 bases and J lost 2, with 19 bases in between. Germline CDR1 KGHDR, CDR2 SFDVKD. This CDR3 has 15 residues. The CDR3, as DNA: TGTGCCACTCAGAGCCTCTGGGACAATCAAGAGACCCAGTACTTC. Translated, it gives CATQSLWDNQETQYF.

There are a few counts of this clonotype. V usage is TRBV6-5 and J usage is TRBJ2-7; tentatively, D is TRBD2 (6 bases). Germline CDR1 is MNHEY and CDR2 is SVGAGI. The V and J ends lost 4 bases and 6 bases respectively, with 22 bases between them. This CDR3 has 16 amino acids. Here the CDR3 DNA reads TGTGCCAGCAGTTCAAAAAATCCACATGGGGGGTTCGAGCAGTACTTC. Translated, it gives CASSSKNPHGGFEQYF.

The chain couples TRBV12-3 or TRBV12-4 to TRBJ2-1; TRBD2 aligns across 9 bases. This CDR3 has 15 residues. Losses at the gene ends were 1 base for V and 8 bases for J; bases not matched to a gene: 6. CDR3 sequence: CASSLVLAGADEQFF. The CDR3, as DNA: TGTGCCAGCAGTTTAGTGTTAGCGGGAGCGGATGAGCAGTTCTTC.